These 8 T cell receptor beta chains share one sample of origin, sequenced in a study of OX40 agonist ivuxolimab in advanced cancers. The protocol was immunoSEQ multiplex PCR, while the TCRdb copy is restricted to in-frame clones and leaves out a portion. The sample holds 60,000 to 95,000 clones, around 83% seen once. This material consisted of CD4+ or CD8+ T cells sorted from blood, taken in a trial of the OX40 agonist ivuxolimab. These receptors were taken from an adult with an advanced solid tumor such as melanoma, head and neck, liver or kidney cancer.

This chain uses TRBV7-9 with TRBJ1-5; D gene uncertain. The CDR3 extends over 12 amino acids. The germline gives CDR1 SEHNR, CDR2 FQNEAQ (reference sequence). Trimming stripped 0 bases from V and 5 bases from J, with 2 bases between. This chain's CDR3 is CASSLAHQPQHF. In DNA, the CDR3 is TGTGCCAGCAGCTTAGCACATCAGCCCCAGCATTTT.

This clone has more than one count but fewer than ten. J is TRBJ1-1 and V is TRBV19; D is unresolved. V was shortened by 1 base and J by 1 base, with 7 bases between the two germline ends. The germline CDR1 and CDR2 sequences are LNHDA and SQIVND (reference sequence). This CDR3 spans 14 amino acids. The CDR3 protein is CASSIGPANTEAFF. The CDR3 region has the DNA TGTGCCAGTAGTATAGGACCAGCGAACACTGAAGCTTTCTTT.

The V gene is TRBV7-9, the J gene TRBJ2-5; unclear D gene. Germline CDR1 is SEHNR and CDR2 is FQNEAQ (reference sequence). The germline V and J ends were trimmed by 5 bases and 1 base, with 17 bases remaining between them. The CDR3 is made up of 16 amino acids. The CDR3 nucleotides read TGTGCCAGCAGCCACGGACCTAATGAACGCCAAGAGACCCAGTACTTC. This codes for CASSHGPNERQETQYF.

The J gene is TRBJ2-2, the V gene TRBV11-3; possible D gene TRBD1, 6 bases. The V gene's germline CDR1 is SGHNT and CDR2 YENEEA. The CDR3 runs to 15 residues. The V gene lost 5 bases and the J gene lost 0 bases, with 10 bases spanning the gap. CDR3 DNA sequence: TGTGCCAGCAGCACCGGGACACCGAACACCGGGGAGCTGTTTTTT. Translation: CASSTGTPNTGELFF.

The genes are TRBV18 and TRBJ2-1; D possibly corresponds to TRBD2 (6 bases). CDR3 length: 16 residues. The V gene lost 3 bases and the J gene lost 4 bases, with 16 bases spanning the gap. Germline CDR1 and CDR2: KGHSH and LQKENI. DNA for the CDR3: TGTGCCAGCTCACCCGGGACTCTAAGGGGATACAATGAGCAGTTCTTC. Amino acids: CASSPGTLRGYNEQFF. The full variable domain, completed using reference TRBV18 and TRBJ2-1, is NAGVMQNPRHLVRRRGQEARLRCSPMKGHSHVYWYRQLPEEGLKFMVYLQKENIIDESGMPKERFSAEFPKEGPSILRIQQVVRGDSAAYFCASSPGTLRGYNEQFFGPGTRLTVL.

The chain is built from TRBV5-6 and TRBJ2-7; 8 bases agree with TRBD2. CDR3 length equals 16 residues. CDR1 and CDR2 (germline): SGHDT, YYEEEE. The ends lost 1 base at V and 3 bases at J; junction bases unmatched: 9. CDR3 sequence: CASSLSGGTRDYEQYF. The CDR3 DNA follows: TGTGCCAGCAGCTTGAGCGGTGGGACTAGGGACTACGAGCAGTACTTC.

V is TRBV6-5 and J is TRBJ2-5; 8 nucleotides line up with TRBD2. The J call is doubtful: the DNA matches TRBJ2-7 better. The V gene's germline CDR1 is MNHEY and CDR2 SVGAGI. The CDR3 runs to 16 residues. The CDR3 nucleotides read TGTGCCAGCAGTTACCCCCGGGGGGGCGGGAGCTACGAGCAGTACTTC. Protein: CASSYPRGGGSYEQYF.

The CDR3 region is CASSPVLYTQYF. As DNA, the CDR3 is TGTGCCAGCAGCCCCGTCCTTTATACGCAGTATTTT. The chain carries TRBV9 and TRBJ2-3; D unresolved. The CDR3 totals 12 residues. Germline V CDR1 and CDR2: SGDLS, YYNGEE. The V end lost 4 bases, the J end lost 7 bases, and 10 bases lay between the germline ends.